This T cell receptor beta chain was observed in a study of cytotoxic CD8 clonotypes in ibrutinib-treated CLL. Looking at the study overall: Average yields of 255,043 productive templates and 80,000 to 95,000 productive rearrangements characterized the samples. Study observations and caveats: Baseline levels of clonality went above those of age-matched healthy donors and moved with circulating CD8+ T-cell counts.

The CDR3 extends over 15 amino acids. Trimming pared 4 bases from V and 4 bases from J, leaving 17 bases between. Germline V gene lookup returns CDR1 LGHNA and CDR2 YNFKEQ. This table comes from immunoSEQ multiplex PCR, and its TCRdb copy is limited to in-frame clones, with some not included. The profile shows 130,000 to 150,000 clones, about 91% of them singletons. Concerning this clone itself: Its specificity is unknown.

The specimen comprised PBMCs, sampled after 12 months of ibrutinib treatment. The clonotype comes from a human donor with chronic lymphocytic leukemia. The genes are TRBV4-2 and TRBJ2-7; D is unclear. The CDR3 reads CASSLHHPTRYEQYF. CDR3 nucleotides: TGTGCCAGCAGCCTCCACCATCCGACCCGATACGAGCAGTACTTC.